The rows below give T cell receptor beta chains drawn from one sample of a study of blood T cell repertoires in COVID-19. Method: immunoSEQ multiplex PCR; TCRdb's copy keeps in-frame clones and lacks some. This sample has more than 150,000 clones; 80% to 90% occur once, and the top ten carry roughly 7.3%. The sample was PBMCs or T cells enriched from blood (not recorded which). These receptors originate from a woman in her forties or fifties who had recovered from COVID-19. Both conserved end residues are part of each CDR3. Each record gives: J gene, V gene, D gene, clone size, CDR3 length, CDR3 protein, CDR3 DNA. D genes are given only for firm matches. Only part of the rows carry a size: once, few, many, or a class if the clone is expanded.

J: TRBJ2-1
V: TRBV6-5
D: .
size: few
length: 11
CDR3: CASSSRNEQFF
DNA: TGTGCCAGCAGTAGTCGGAATGAGCAGTTCTTC

J: TRBJ1-2
V: TRBV6-6
D: .
size: .
length: 14
CDR3: CASSPTTGQGGYTF
DNA: TGTGCCAGCAGCCCGACGACAGGCCAGGGGGGCTACACCTTC

J: TRBJ2-1
V: TRBV5-1
D: .
size: .
length: 15
CDR3: CASSLDIEIHNEQFF
DNA: TGCGCCAGCAGCTTAGACATAGAGATCCACAATGAGCAGTTCTTC

J: TRBJ2-1
V: TRBV7-2
D: TRBD1
size: .
length: 16
CDR3: CASSLVSTGGYNEQFF
DNA: TGTGCCAGCAGCTTAGTTTCCACAGGGGGCTACAATGAGCAGTTCTTC

J: TRBJ1-2
V: TRBV7-9
D: .
size: .
length: 14
CDR3: CASSPGGGVYGYTF
DNA: TGTGCCAGCAGCCCGGGAGGGGGGGTATATGGCTACACCTTC

J: TRBJ2-2
V: TRBV19
D: .
size: .
length: 15
CDR3: CASRTGTLNTGELFF
DNA: TGTGCCAGTAGAACCGGGACATTGAACACCGGGGAGCTGTTTTTT

J: TRBJ2-7
V: TRBV18
D: .
size: .
length: 14
CDR3: CASSPKSVGGEQYF
DNA: TGTGCCAGCTCACCAAAATCGGTCGGGGGCGAGCAGTACTTC

J: TRBJ1-1
V: TRBV14
D: TRBD1
size: .
length: 15
CDR3: CASSLIDSGGESAFF
DNA: TGTGCCAGCAGCCTCATCGACTCAGGGGGAGAATCGGCTTTCTTT

J: TRBJ2-2
V: TRBV7-2
D: TRBD2
size: .
length: 18
CDR3: CASSWQIAGGIGTGELFF
DNA: TGTGCCAGCAGCTGGCAAATAGCGGGAGGGATTGGCACCGGGGAGCTGTTTTTT

J: TRBJ1-6
V: TRBV11-3
D: TRBD1
size: .
length: 15
CDR3: CASSSDREIYSPLHF
DNA: TGTGCCAGCAGCTCCGACAGGGAAATATATTCACCCCTCCACTTT

J: TRBJ2-3
V: TRBV3-1/TRBV3-2
D: .
size: .
length: 16
CDR3: CASSLRGVSSTDTQYF
DNA: TGTGCCAGCAGCCTGCGCGGGGTTTCTAGCACAGATACGCAGTATTTT

J: TRBJ2-3
V: TRBV21-1
D: .
size: .
length: 16
CDR3: CASSKGGAGATDTQYF
DNA: TGTGCCAGCAGCAAAGGTGGGGCGGGAGCGACAGATACGCAGTATTTT

J: TRBJ2-2
V: TRBV12-3/TRBV12-4
D: .
size: .
length: 11
CDR3: CASSFGGELFF
DNA: TGTGCCAGCAGTTTCGGCGGGGAGCTGTTTTTT

J: TRBJ2-5
V: TRBV6-5
D: .
size: .
length: 13
CDR3: CASRTVGLQTQYF
DNA: TGTGCCAGCAGGACAGTGGGGCTCCAGACCCAGTACTTC

J: TRBJ2-1
V: TRBV3-1/TRBV3-2
D: TRBD2
size: .
length: 16
CDR3: CASSQDLPGGYNEQFF
DNA: TGTGCCAGCAGCCAAGATCTACCGGGGGGTTACAATGAGCAGTTCTTC

J: TRBJ2-7
V: TRBV27
D: .
size: .
length: 14
CDR3: CASSLSRRTYEQYF
DNA: TGTGCCAGCAGTTTATCGAGGAGAACCTACGAGCAGTACTTC

J: TRBJ1-2
V: TRBV2
D: .
size: .
length: 12
CDR3: CASTQGRYGYTF
DNA: TGTGCCAGCACACAGGGACGCTATGGCTACACCTTC

J: TRBJ1-4
V: TRBV10-3
D: .
size: .
length: 13
CDR3: CAISEENREKLFF
DNA: TGTGCCATCAGTGAGGAGAACCGGGAAAAACTGTTTTTT

J: TRBJ1-5
V: TRBV6-2/TRBV6-3
D: TRBD1
size: .
length: 16
CDR3: CASSRSQGASNQPQHF
DNA: TGTGCCAGCAGCCGTTCCCAGGGGGCTAGCAATCAGCCCCAGCATTTT

J: TRBJ2-3
V: TRBV7-3
D: TRBD2
size: .
length: 16
CDR3: CASSLSFSGTADTQYF
DNA: TGTGCCAGCAGCTTAAGTTTTAGCGGGACCGCAGATACGCAGTATTTT

J: TRBJ1-1
V: TRBV10-3
D: .
size: once
length: 16
CDR3: CAISVSPTEWGDEAFF
DNA: TGTGCCATCAGTGTTTCACCGACAGAATGGGGTGATGAAGCTTTCTTT

J: TRBJ1-3
V: TRBV18
D: .
size: .
length: 14
CDR3: CASSPDQGGNTIYF
DNA: TGTGCCAGCTCACCTGATCAGGGTGGAAACACCATATATTTT

J: TRBJ1-4
V: TRBV19
D: .
size: .
length: 14
CDR3: CASSMRGLYEKLFF
DNA: TGTGCCAGTAGTATGCGGGGGCTTTATGAAAAACTGTTTTTT

J: TRBJ2-1
V: TRBV19
D: .
size: .
length: 14
CDR3: CASSRGPFYNEQFF
DNA: TGTGCCAGTAGTCGCGGGCCCTTTTACAATGAGCAGTTCTTC

J: TRBJ2-2
V: TRBV7-9
D: TRBD1
size: few
length: 18
CDR3: CASSLTPWGQGRAGELFF
DNA: TGTGCCAGCAGCTTAACCCCTTGGGGACAGGGCCGAGCGGGGGAGCTGTTTTTT

J: TRBJ1-1
V: TRBV7-9
D: .
size: .
length: 14
CDR3: CASSREPGNTEAFF
DNA: TGTGCCAGCAGCCGGGAGCCAGGGAACACTGAAGCTTTCTTT

J: TRBJ2-1
V: TRBV12-3/TRBV12-4
D: TRBD1
size: .
length: 12
CDR3: CASKGTGGEQFF
DNA: TGTGCCAGCAAAGGGACAGGTGGTGAGCAGTTCTTC

J: TRBJ1-4
V: TRBV3-1/TRBV3-2
D: .
size: few
length: 15
CDR3: CASSQASQGGGKLFF
DNA: TGTGCCAGCAGCCAAGCTTCACAGGGAGGGGGAAAACTGTTTTTT

J: TRBJ2-1
V: TRBV27
D: .
size: .
length: 13
CDR3: CASSLEGGHEQFF
DNA: TGTGCCAGCAGTTTAGAGGGTGGGCATGAGCAGTTCTTC

J: TRBJ1-5
V: TRBV7-2
D: .
size: .
length: 15
CDR3: CASSLALDSNQPQHF
DNA: TGTGCCAGCAGCTTAGCTCTCGACTCCAATCAGCCCCAGCATTTT